This T cell receptor beta chain emerged from a study of blood T cell repertoires in COVID-19. Study-level information: T cells, B-cell-depleted T cells, or PBMCs supplied cDNA or gDNA.

V shed 7 bases, J shed 1 base, and the junction held 2 bases outside the gene matches. This CDR3 contains 13 residues. Germline V gene data show CDR1 as MNHEY and CDR2 as SMNVEV (reference sequence). What the recovered Cohort 3 donors had was two negative PCRs, clearance, or symptom resolution. In the original processing: Estimates of nucleated cell counts were drawn from the amplification of reference gene primers. Sequenced by immunoSEQ multiplex PCR; TCRdb stores in-frame clones only, minus some. Clone size and the V and J calls come from that table; the DNA yielded D and trimming. The repertoire holds roughly 160,000 clones, approximately 80% seen once, with about 10% in the top ten. This clone was recorded a few times.

The receptor was isolated from a man between 45 and 60 years old who had recovered from COVID-19. The V and J genes are TRBV27 and TRBJ2-7, with TRBD2 identical over 9 bases. Sequenced sample: PBMCs or T cells enriched from blood (not recorded which). Here the CDR3 DNA reads TGTGCCAGCAAACTAGCGGGTTCCTACGAGCAGTACTTC. Its protein is CASKLAGSYEQYF.